These 10 T cell receptor beta chains came from one sample sequenced in a study of T cell repertoires in cytomegalovirus infection. No antigen is known for these receptors. Using its own MiXCR run on the reads, TCRdb lists one record per CDR3 protein. Among 140,000 to 150,000 distinct CDR3 sequences listed, over 25% were seen once. The input for sequencing was CD8+ T cells from cultured PBMCs, taken from culture after CMV antigen stimulation. The receptors come from a human donor in good health (CMV status not recorded). Some clones in this sample may be carry-over from other donors' samples.

The CDR3 protein is CASSQEGAGVGYGYTF. The DNA for the CDR3 is TGTGCCAGCAGCCAAGAGGGGGCAGGGGTCGGCTATGGCTACACCTTC. V and J are TRBV4-2 and TRBJ1-2; possible D gene TRBD1, 6 bases. The germline V gene has CDR1 LGHNA and CDR2 YNFKEQ. Trimming stripped 0 bases from V and 4 bases from J, with 15 bases between. The CDR3 runs 16 residues.

This clonotype is large. This rearrangement joins TRBV7-8 to TRBJ2-7; TRBD1 or TRBD2 may be the D gene (5 bases each). The CDR3 is 14 amino acids. The germline gives CDR1 SGHVS, CDR2 FQNEAQ. V shed 5 bases and J shed 1 base, with 12 bases lying between them. The DNA for the CDR3 is TGTGCCAGCAGCCAAGAGGGGCTATCCTACGAGCAGTACTTC. Its translation is CASSQEGLSYEQYF.

This clonotype was detected many times. This chain connects TRBV7-6 to TRBJ1-1, with a possible D match to TRBD1 (5 bases). V was pared by 5 bases and J by 4 bases, with 17 bases between. The V gene's germline CDR1 is SGHVS and CDR2 FNYEAQ. This CDR3 comprises 15 residues. The CDR3 loop is CASSPLGAGSTEAFF. CDR3 nucleotide sequence: TGTGCCAGCAGCCCTCTAGGGGCAGGGTCCACTGAAGCTTTCTTT. The variable domain in full, completed from reference TRBV7-6 and TRBJ1-1, reads GAGVSQSPRYKVTKRGQDVALRCDPISGHVSLYWYRQALGQGPEFLTYFNYEAQQDKSGLPNDRFSAERPEGSISTLTIQRTEQRDSAMYRCASSPLGAGSTEAFFGQGTRLTVV.

V is TRBV14 and J is TRBJ2-2; unclear D gene. Germline V CDR1 and CDR2: SGHDN, FVKESK. This CDR3 comprises 14 residues. V was trimmed by 0 bases and J by 6 bases, leaving 8 bases between them. The chain's CDR3 is CASSQEMWAGELFF. The CDR3 DNA follows: TGTGCCAGCAGCCAAGAAATGTGGGCCGGGGAGCTGTTTTTT.

The CDR3, as DNA: TGTGCCAGCAGCTTGGTCGGGGCAGACACTGAAGCTTTCTTT. Translation: CASSLVGADTEAFF. The chain joins TRBV7-3 to TRBJ1-1; D is possibly TRBD1 (5 bases). Germline V gene data show CDR1 as SGHTA and CDR2 as FQGTGA. The CDR3 spans 14 residues. V was cut by 3 bases and J by 3 bases, with 11 bases left in between.

The chain combines TRBV30 with TRBJ2-4; D is unclear. The length of the CDR3 is 18 residues. Trimming cost V 2 bases and J 0 bases, with 20 bases left between them. Germline loops: CDR1 GTSNPN, CDR2 SVGIG (reference sequence). The CDR3 bases are TGTGCCTGGAGTTTACCTGATCGGTTACTACTAGCCAAAAACATTCAGTACTTC. Residues: CAWSLPDRLLLAKNIQYF.

The V and J genes are TRBV28 and TRBJ2-7; D not resolved. This CDR3 contains 12 residues. V gave up 6 bases and J gave up 0 bases, with 6 bases separating them. In germline, CDR1 is MDHEN, CDR2 SYDVKM. CDR3 sequence: CASRWNSYEQYF. The CDR3 coding sequence is TGTGCCAGCAGGTGGAACTCCTACGAGCAGTACTTC.

The V gene is TRBV7-9, the J gene TRBJ2-7, with D hard to call. This CDR3 contains 14 residues. From germline, CDR1 is SEHNR and CDR2 FQNEAQ (reference sequence). The V end was cut by 1 base, the J end by 0 bases, with 7 bases between. CDR3 protein: CASSLDRSSYEQYF. In nucleotides, the CDR3 is TGTGCCAGCAGCTTAGATAGGAGCTCCTACGAGCAGTACTTC.

V gene TRBV11-2 combines with J gene TRBJ1-5; D gene uncertain. Germline V gene sequence: CDR1 SGHAT, CDR2 FQNNGV. The CDR3 totals 13 residues. Deletions cut 3 bases from V and 6 bases from J, with 9 bases between. The CDR3 protein is CASSFISGQPQHF. The CDR3 DNA sequence: TGTGCCAGCAGCTTCATTAGTGGTCAGCCCCAGCATTTT.

This clonotype was counted only a few times. Here the CDR3 DNA reads TGTGCCAGCGGTAGCGGGGTGAACACCGGGGAGCTGTTTTTT. As protein: CASGSGVNTGELFF. The chain combines TRBV6-4 with TRBJ2-2; the match to TRBD2 covers 8 bases. Germline-derived CDR1 and CDR2 are MRHNA and SNTAGT. V shed 8 bases and J 1 base; nucleotides not matched to a gene: 3. This CDR3 contains 14 residues.